Listed here are 22 T cell receptor beta chains from one sample, sequenced in a study of blood T cell repertoires in COVID-19. Sequencing used immunoSEQ multiplex PCR; TCRdb keeps in-frame clones, though not all of them. This repertoire shows under 300,000 clones, approximately 84% found once; its top ten account for around 3.3%. The sample consisted of PBMCs or T cells enriched from blood (not recorded which). The source of these receptors is a woman aged 40-49 years with acute COVID-19.

This chain uses TRBV19 with TRBJ1-6, with TRBD1 matching 7 bases. Germline V gene lookup returns CDR1 LNHDA and CDR2 SQIVND (reference sequence). J was trimmed by 14 bases and V by 9 bases; bases with no gene match: 16. This CDR3 contains 14 residues. The CDR3: CASSTGVREGSLHF. The CDR3 bases are TGTGCCAGCTCAACAGGGGTCCGTGAGGGATCCCTCCACTTT. The full variable domain, completed using reference TRBV19 and TRBJ1-6, is DGGITQSPKYLFRKEGQNVTLSCEQNLNHDAMYWYRQDPGQGLRLIYYSQIVNDFQKGDIAEGYSVSREKKESFPLTVTSAQKNPTAFYLCASSTGVREGSLHFGNGTRLTVT.

The chain combines TRBV29-1 with TRBJ2-3, with TRBD1 identical over 10 bases. CDR1 is SQVTM and CDR2 is ANQGSEA in the germline V gene. The V gene end was trimmed by 7 bases and the J gene end by 2 bases; junction bases not matched to a gene: 12. The CDR3 sequence is 16 residues long. CDR3 sequence: CSGVPAGQGTTDTQYF. The DNA of the CDR3 is TGCAGCGGGGTACCGGCGGGACAGGGGACCACAGATACGCAGTATTTT.

V usage is TRBV6-5 and J usage is TRBJ1-1; possibly TRBD1 for D (5 bases). Germline V gene lookup returns CDR1 MNHEY and CDR2 SVGAGI. This CDR3 spans 14 amino acids. V was shortened by 6 bases and J by 1 base, with 12 bases between the two germline ends. CDR3 sequence (DNA): TGTGCCAGCAGCGCCGTAAGGGGGAACACTGAAGCTTTCTTT. Residues: CASSAVRGNTEAFF.

V gene TRBV29-1 combines with J gene TRBJ2-7; 12 bases line up with TRBD2. The CDR3 has 14 amino acids. V gave up 6 bases and J gave up 4 bases; unmatched junction bases: 7. Germline V gives CDR1 SQVTM, CDR2 ANQGSEA. CDR3 sequence: CSVSRLAGVYEQYF. In nucleotides, the CDR3 is TGCAGCGTCTCAAGACTAGCGGGAGTTTACGAGCAGTACTTC.

The J gene is TRBJ2-7, the V gene TRBV28; 8 nucleotides agree with TRBD2. This CDR3 comprises 14 residues. Trimming at V came to 2 bases and at J to 7 bases, leaving 7 bases not matched to a gene. The germline V gene encodes CDR1 MDHEN and CDR2 SYDVKM. CDR3 sequence (DNA): TGTGCCAGCAGTTTAAGTAGCGGGATCGGTGAGCAGTACTTC. The encoded protein is CASSLSSGIGEQYF.

The CDR3 coding sequence is TGTGCCAGCAGCAACCGGGACTACAATGAGCAGTTCTTC. This gives the protein CASSNRDYNEQFF. The chain is built from TRBV11-3 and TRBJ2-1; D might be TRBD2 (5 bases). Trimming removed 5 bases at V and 3 bases at J, with 8 bases between. The CDR3 is 13 amino acids. Per germline, CDR1 SGHNT and CDR2 YENEEA.

The chain joins TRBV5-5 to TRBJ2-7; the match to TRBD1 covers 7 bases. This CDR3 comprises 15 residues. The V gene end was trimmed by 0 bases and the J gene end by 4 bases; junction bases not matched to a gene: 7. Germline CDR1 is SGHKS and CDR2 is YYEKEE (reference sequence). DNA for the CDR3: TGTGCCAGCAGCTTGGCCCACAGGGGTCGGTACGAGCAGTACTTC. The encoded protein is CASSLAHRGRYEQYF.

DNA for the CDR3: TGTGCCAGCAGCACTAGCGTTCGAGACACCGGGGAGCTGTTTTTT. This sequence encodes CASSTSVRDTGELFF. The V gene is TRBV2, the J gene TRBJ2-2; 7 nucleotides match TRBD2. Germline V gene lookup returns CDR1 SNHLY and CDR2 FYNNEI. The CDR3 covers 15 residues. The ends lost 6 bases at V and 3 bases at J; junction bases unmatched: 7.

This clone has just a few counts. The V call is TRBV11-2, the J call TRBJ1-4; the match to TRBD1 covers 7 bases. V shed 1 base and J 3 bases; nucleotides not matched to a gene: 2. Germline assignment: CDR1 SGHAT and CDR2 FQNNGV. The CDR3 has 15 residues. The CDR3 here is CASSLGGQPNEKLFF. The CDR3 DNA follows: TGTGCCAGCAGCTTAGGGGGACAGCCTAATGAAAAACTGTTTTTT.

This chain uses TRBV27 with TRBJ2-7, with 9 positions matching TRBD2. Trimming cost V 3 bases and J 2 bases; bases outside gene matches: 11. The CDR3 sequence is 17 residues long. The germline CDR1 and CDR2 sequences are MNHEY and SMNVEV (reference sequence). CDR3 protein: CASSFVSPASGTYEQYF. CDR3 nucleotide sequence: TGTGCCAGCAGTTTTGTATCCCCCGCTAGCGGGACCTACGAGCAGTACTTC.

The rearrangement uses TRBV2 and TRBJ2-7, with 8 positions matching TRBD2. This CDR3 is 13 amino acids long. V lost 4 bases, J lost 5 bases, and 4 bases stayed unmatched. Germline CDR1 reads SNHLY; CDR2 reads FYNNEI. This CDR3 is CASSGPAGDEQYF. The CDR3, as DNA: TGTGCCAGCAGTGGGCCAGCGGGAGACGAGCAGTACTTC. Variable domain in full (rest from reference TRBV2 and TRBJ2-7): EPEVTQTPSHQVTQMGQEVILRCVPISNHLYFYWYRQILGQKVEFLVSFYNNEISEKSEIFDDQFSVERPDGSNFTLKIRSTKLEDSAMYFCASSGPAGDEQYFGPGTRLTVT.

V is TRBV21-1 and J is TRBJ2-4; TRBD2, the D gene given by the table, was not confirmed from the DNA. TRBV21-1 is a listed pseudogene. The CDR3 covers 19 residues. The CDR3 reads CASSKPGLAGGTAKNIQYF. CDR3 in DNA: TGTGCCAGCAGCAAACCCGGACTAGCGGGAGGTACGGCCAAAAACATTCAGTACTTC.

V usage is TRBV3-1 (or the pseudogene TRBV3-2) and J usage is TRBJ2-3, with TRBD2 identical over 9 bases. Germline V gene sequence: CDR1 LGHDT, CDR2 YNNKEL (reference sequence). CDR3 length: 14 amino acids. Trimming at V came to 1 base and at J to 6 bases, leaving 2 bases not matched to a gene. DNA of the CDR3: TGTGCCAGCAGCCAAGCCCTAGCGGGGGATACGCAGTATTTT. It codes for CASSQALAGDTQYF.

The chain employs TRBV5-1 and TRBJ1-1; D is perhaps TRBD1 (6 bases). V gave up 2 bases and J gave up 6 bases, with 17 bases separating them. Germline assignment: CDR1 SGHRS and CDR2 YFSETQ. This CDR3 comprises 15 residues. The CDR3, as DNA: TGCGCCAGCAGCTTTCTAGGGGGGGCCGGCGCTGAAGCTTTCTTT. Translating gives CASSFLGGAGAEAFF.

The chain is built from TRBV2 and TRBJ1-1, with unresolved D. The CDR3 is 12 residues long. The ends were cut back, 2 bases at V and 2 bases at J, with 3 bases in the middle. Per germline, CDR1 SNHLY and CDR2 FYNNEI. The CDR3 nucleotides are TGTGCCAGCAGTGAACTCAACACTGAAGCTTTCTTT. Its protein product is CASSELNTEAFF.

The rearrangement links TRBV6-5 to TRBJ1-3, with 7 bases matching TRBD1. The CDR3 contains 16 residues. V shed 0 bases and J 3 bases; nucleotides not matched to a gene: 5. Germline assignment: CDR1 MNHEY and CDR2 SVGAGI. CDR3 sequence reads: CASSYSRGGGGNTIYF. CDR3 nucleotides: TGTGCCAGCAGTTACTCGAGAGGGGGCGGTGGAAACACCATATATTTT.

The chain couples TRBV5-5 to TRBJ2-5; 7 positions match TRBD1. CDR1 and CDR2 from the germline V gene are SGHKS and YYEKEE (reference sequence). This CDR3 has 17 amino acids. The J segment lost 2 bases and the V segment lost 4 bases, leaving 14 bases of the junction unmatched. The CDR3 sequence: CASSLAVYRGHQETQYF. DNA of the CDR3: TGTGCCAGCAGCCTCGCAGTTTATAGGGGGCATCAAGAGACCCAGTACTTC.

This clone has only one observation. The chain employs TRBV3-1 (or the pseudogene TRBV3-2) and TRBJ2-1; D is unresolved. The germline V and J ends were trimmed by 4 bases and 9 bases, with 10 bases remaining between them. In germline, CDR1 is LGHDT, CDR2 YNNKEL (reference sequence). This CDR3 contains 12 residues. The CDR3 coding sequence is TGTGCCAGCAGCCTCTCCGAGGCTGAGCAGTTCTTC. Residues: CASSLSEAEQFF.

This clone was counted only a few times. The rearrangement uses TRBV24-1 and TRBJ1-4, with TRBD1 matching 9 bases. There are 16 residues in the CDR3. The germline V gene has CDR1 KGHDR and CDR2 SFDVKD. Trimming at V came to 4 bases and at J to 8 bases, leaving 10 bases not matched to a gene. Here the CDR3 DNA reads TGTGCCACCAGTGACAGGACAGGGGATCGGGAAGAAAAACTGTTTTTT. It is translated as CATSDRTGDREEKLFF.

This rearrangement joins TRBV30 to TRBJ1-2; 12 bases line up with TRBD1. Germline CDR1 and CDR2: GTSNPN and SVGIG (reference sequence). J lost 4 bases, V lost 0 bases, and 12 bases had no gene match. The CDR3 extends over 18 amino acids. The CDR3 region has the DNA TGTGCCTGGAGTGTACCTGGGGACAGGGGGCATCTAGGCTATGGCTACACCTTC. Translation gives CAWSVPGDRGHLGYGYTF.

The chain joins TRBV19 to TRBJ1-1, with 7 bases lining up with TRBD1. With 6 bases clipped from V and 1 base from J, the junction kept 5 bases outside the gene matches. CDR3 size: 14 residues. Per germline, CDR1 LNHDA and CDR2 SQIVND (reference sequence). Here the CDR3 reads CASRARQGNTEAFF. Written as DNA, the CDR3 is TGTGCCAGTAGAGCCCGACAGGGGAACACTGAAGCTTTCTTT. Variable domain in full (rest from reference TRBV19 and TRBJ1-1): DGGITQSPKYLFRKEGQNVTLSCEQNLNHDAMYWYRQDPGQGLRLIYYSQIVNDFQKGDIAEGYSVSREKKESFPLTVTSAQKNPTAFYLCASRARQGNTEAFFGQGTRLTVV.

V usage is TRBV11-3 and J usage is TRBJ2-3; 7 bases are shared with TRBD2. This CDR3 contains 16 residues. Germline-derived CDR1 and CDR2 are SGHNT and YENEEA. V shed 2 bases, J shed 2 bases, and the junction held 7 bases outside the gene matches. The DNA of the CDR3 is TGTGCCAGCAGCTTATCGGGACTAACTCACACAGATACGCAGTATTTT. Amino acid sequence: CASSLSGLTHTDTQYF.